The T cell receptor beta chain described here comes from a study of identical twins. Details on this clonotype: What it recognizes is unknown.

A single record per CDR3 protein comes from TCRdb applying MiXCR to the 5' RACE reads. The data show about 810,000 distinct CDR3 sequences, roughly 12% seen once. The CDR3 totals 15 residues. The germline gives CDR1 MDHEN, CDR2 SYDVKM. The V segment lost 4 bases and the J segment 4 bases; nucleotides outside the gene matches: 4. Each donor (without exception) was a healthy Caucasian. The study, taken as a whole, reports: A partial confounding effect on zero-insertion analyses could come from invariant MAIT and iNKT cells. Sharing of beta out-of-frame sequences by twins showed a weaker excess.

This sample was shared with a second study, whose subject was yellow fever vaccine responses in identical twins. Per that paper: Twin vaccine T cell responses reportedly seemed partly convergent, partly personalized.

The specimen sequenced was PBMCs. The receptor was isolated from a woman under 30 in good health. The chain couples TRBV28 to TRBJ2-6; 7 bases map to TRBD1. CDR3 loop: CASSSTGLGANVLTF. For the CDR3, the DNA is TGTGCCAGCAGTTCGACAGGGTTGGGGGCCAACGTCCTGACTTTC.